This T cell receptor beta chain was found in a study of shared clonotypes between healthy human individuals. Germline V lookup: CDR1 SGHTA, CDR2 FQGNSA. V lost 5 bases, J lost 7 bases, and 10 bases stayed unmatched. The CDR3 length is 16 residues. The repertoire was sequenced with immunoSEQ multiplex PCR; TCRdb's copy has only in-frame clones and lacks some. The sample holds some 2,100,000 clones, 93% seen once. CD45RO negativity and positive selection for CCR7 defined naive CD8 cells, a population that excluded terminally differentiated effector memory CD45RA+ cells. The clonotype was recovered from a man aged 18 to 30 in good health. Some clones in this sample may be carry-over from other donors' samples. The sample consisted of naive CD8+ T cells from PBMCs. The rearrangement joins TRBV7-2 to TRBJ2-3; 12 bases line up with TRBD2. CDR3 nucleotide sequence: TGTGCCAGCAGCGCAACGCCTAGCGGGAGGGTGTATACGCAGTATTTT. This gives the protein CASSATPSGRVYTQYF. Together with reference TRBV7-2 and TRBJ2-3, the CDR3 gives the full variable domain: GAGVSQSPSNKVTEKGKDVELRCDPISGHTALYWYRQSLGQGLEFLIYFQGNSAPDKSGLPSDRFSAERTGGSVSTLTIQRTQQEDSAVYLCASSATPSGRVYTQYFGPGTRLTVL.